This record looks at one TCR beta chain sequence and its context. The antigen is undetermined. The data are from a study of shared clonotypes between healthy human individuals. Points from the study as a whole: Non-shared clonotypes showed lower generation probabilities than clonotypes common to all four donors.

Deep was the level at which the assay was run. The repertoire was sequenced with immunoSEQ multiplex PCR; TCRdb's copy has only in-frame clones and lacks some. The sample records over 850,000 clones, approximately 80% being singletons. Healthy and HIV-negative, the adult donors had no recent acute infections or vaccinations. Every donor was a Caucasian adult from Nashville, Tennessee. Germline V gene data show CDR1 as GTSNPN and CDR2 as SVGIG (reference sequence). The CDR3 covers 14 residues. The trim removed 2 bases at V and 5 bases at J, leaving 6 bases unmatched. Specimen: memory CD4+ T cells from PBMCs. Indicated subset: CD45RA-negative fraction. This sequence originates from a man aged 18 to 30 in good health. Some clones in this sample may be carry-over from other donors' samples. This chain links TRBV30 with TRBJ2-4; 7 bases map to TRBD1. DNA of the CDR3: TGTGCCTGGAGTCCGGGACAGCTTCAAAACATTCAGTACTTC. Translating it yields CAWSPGQLQNIQYF.